What follows describes a single TCR beta chain. Per the original data handling: The authors estimated nucleated cell counts from reference gene primer amplification. Libraries were prepared by immunoSEQ multiplex PCR; TCRdb keeps only in-frame clonotypes and omits some of them. That table is the source of V, J and clone size, and D and trimming were worked out from the DNA. The sample contains a few hundred thousand clones, around 87% of which appear only once. This sample is part of a study of blood T cell repertoires in COVID-19. At the level of the study: Sites across the United States, Italy and Spain contributed samples from acute and convalescent COVID-19. The cDNA or gDNA used as material had been derived from T cells, B-cell-depleted T cells, or PBMCs.

This CDR3 region has 15 residues. Deletions cut 5 bases from V and 0 bases from J, with 13 bases between. Germline V gene sequence: CDR1 SGHVS, CDR2 FQNEAQ. Source material: PBMCs or T cells enriched from blood (not recorded which). The TCR sequence derives from a woman aged 40 to 50 who had recovered from COVID-19. This chain links TRBV7-8 with TRBJ1-2, with D uncertain. CDR3: CASSISLLANYGYTF. Here the CDR3 DNA reads TGTGCCAGCAGCATTAGTCTGCTCGCTAACTATGGCTACACCTTC.